Listed here are 29 T cell receptor beta chains from one sample, sequenced in a study of blood T cells in healthy people across ages. A second PCR of roughly 7 to 11 cycles used a sample-barcoded 5' primer and a J-beta primer mix. MiXCR, run by TCRdb on the 5' RACE reads, gives a single entry per CDR3 protein. The sample lists about a million distinct CDR3 sequences; roughly half were seen once. The sample consisted of blood. All receptors come from a woman aged 60-70 years in good health.

The table lists this clonotype with a few counts. The chain employs TRBV4-3 and TRBJ2-3; no firm D call. This CDR3 comprises 20 residues. Germline V gives CDR1 LGHNA, CDR2 YSLEER. Trimming took off 0 bases at V and 4 bases at J, with 26 bases between the two ends. The CDR3: CASSQDQHAYRVGISDTQYF. Written as DNA, the CDR3 is TGCGCCAGCAGCCAAGATCAACATGCCTATAGAGTGGGTATATCAGATACGCAGTATTTT.

The chain carries TRBV5-1 and TRBJ2-5; D unclear. There are 16 residues in the CDR3. The V end lost 0 bases, the J end lost 3 bases, and 15 bases lay between the germline ends. CDR1 and CDR2 from the germline V gene are SGHRS and YFSETQ. The CDR3 DNA is TGCGCCAGCAGCTTGGGAGAAGAGTGGCGTAAAGAGACCCAGTACTTC. Translating gives CASSLGEEWRKETQYF.

V is TRBV3-1 and J is TRBJ2-7; the D call may be TRBD1 or TRBD2 (6 bases each). The CDR3 is made up of 15 amino acids. The V end was cut by 3 bases, the J end by 3 bases, with 15 bases between. Germline loops: CDR1 LGHDT, CDR2 YNNKEL (reference sequence). The DNA of the CDR3 is TGTGCCAGCAGCCAGTTCACAAGGGGGGTCTACGAGCAGTACTTC. It codes for CASSQFTRGVYEQYF.

This clonotype has a handful of counts. V is TRBV7-9 and J is TRBJ1-4; D remains ambiguous. CDR3 length: 15 amino acids. Germline loops: CDR1 SEHNR, CDR2 FQNEAQ (reference sequence). Between the trimmed V and J ends, which lost 4 bases and 4 bases, there was a span of 13 bases. The CDR3 DNA reads TGTGCCAGCAGCTACGAAGGACGGATTAATGAAAAACTGTTTTTT. Translation gives CASSYEGRINEKLFF.

The CDR3 DNA is TGTGCCAGCGCCTTAATTGGGACTAGCTCCTACAATGAGCAGTTCTTC. Residues: CASALIGTSSYNEQFF. The V call is TRBV27, the J call TRBJ2-1; TRBD2 matches at 8 bases. The V gene's germline CDR1 is MNHEY and CDR2 SMNVEV (reference sequence). Trimming cost V 8 bases and J 0 bases; bases outside gene matches: 9. The CDR3 loop spans 16 amino acids.

This rearrangement joins TRBV6-6 to TRBJ2-1, with D perhaps matching TRBD2 (7 bases). With the DNA end fitting TRBJ2-7 better, the J assignment may be wrong. The CDR3 spans 15 residues. Germline CDR1 MNHNY, CDR2 SVGAGI (reference sequence). The CDR3 region is CASSYWGGKSDEQYF. The CDR3 DNA follows: TGTGCCAGCAGTTACTGGGGGGGCAAGAGCGACGAGCAGTACTTC.

This clonotype came up a few times. This rearrangement joins TRBV20-1 to TRBJ1-2, with D perhaps TRBD1 (6 bases). Germline loops: CDR1 DFQATT, CDR2 SNEGSKA (reference sequence). This CDR3 is 13 amino acids long. Trimming removed 4 bases from V and 4 bases from J, with 13 bases in between. CDR3 sequence: CSANHRVGYGYTF. CDR3 sequence (DNA): TGCAGTGCTAACCACAGGGTTGGCTATGGCTACACCTTC.

The chain carries TRBV28 and TRBJ2-7, with 9 bases identical to TRBD1. Trimming took 8 bases from V and 3 from J; bases not matched to a gene: 11. The CDR3 contains 15 residues. Germline V CDR1 and CDR2: MDHEN, SYDVKM. In DNA, the CDR3 is TGTGCCAGCGGGACCTCCGGGACAGGGATCTACGAGCAGTACTTC. It translates to CASGTSGTGIYEQYF.

The CDR3 bases are TGTGCCAGCAGCTTCCCACCGGGACTGGACTATGGCTACACCTTC. It yields the protein CASSFPPGLDYGYTF. The V call is TRBV7-9, the J call TRBJ1-2; D possibly corresponds to TRBD1 (5 bases). Germline V gene sequence: CDR1 SEHNR, CDR2 FQNEAQ (reference sequence). Trimming shortened V by 3 bases and J by 3 bases, and 14 bases separated the two germline ends. The CDR3 length is 15 residues.

Details on this clonotype: One end of the junction does not line up with germline, which may come from a read error. The gene calls are TRBV28 and TRBJ2-3; D might be TRBD2 (6 bases). CDR3 length: 15 amino acids. Germline V gives CDR1 MDHEN, CDR2 SYDVKM. The CDR3 here is CVSSPILASTDTQYF. The CDR3 nucleotides read TGTGTCAGCAGCCCTATCCTAGCGAGCACAGATACGCAGTATTTT.

This chain joins TRBV5-1 and TRBJ2-7; weak D call: TRBD2 (6 bases). Trimming pared 0 bases from V and 5 bases from J, leaving 12 bases between. Germline CDR1 reads SGHRS; CDR2 reads YFSETQ. This CDR3 is built from 14 residues. DNA of the CDR3: TGCGCCAGCAGCTTGGTAGCGGACGTGGACGAGCAGTACTTC. Its translation is CASSLVADVDEQYF. Supplemented by reference TRBV5-1 and TRBJ2-7, the full variable domain reads KAGVTQTPRYLIKTRGQQVTLSCSPISGHRSVSWYQQTPGQGLQFLFEYFSETQRNKGNFPGRFSGRQFSNSRSEMNVSTLELGDSALYLCASSLVADVDEQYFGPGTRLTVT.

This clonotype has a handful of counts. This rearrangement joins TRBV5-1 to TRBJ2-5; the match to TRBD1 covers 9 bases. The CDR3 has 16 residues. The germline V gene encodes CDR1 SGHRS and CDR2 YFSETQ. Trimming took 4 bases from V and 3 from J; bases not matched to a gene: 10. CDR3 in DNA: TGCGCCAGCAGCGAAATACCGGGACAGGGTAAAGAGACCCAGTACTTC. Encoded protein: CASSEIPGQGKETQYF.

This clonotype was seen more than once but under ten times. This sequence joins TRBV27 and TRBJ2-3, with 13 positions matching TRBD2. CDR1 is MNHEY and CDR2 is SMNVEV in the germline V gene (reference sequence). Trimming cost V 8 bases and J 10 bases; bases outside gene matches: 15. This CDR3 is 16 amino acids long. The CDR3 DNA reads as TGTGCCAGCTCCGGGGGACTAGCGGGACCCGGGGGGCCGCAGTATTTT. Translation gives CASSGGLAGPGGPQYF.

J is TRBJ1-1 and V is TRBV7-9; D gene unclear. The CDR3 extends over 16 amino acids. Per germline, CDR1 SEHNR and CDR2 FQNEAQ (reference sequence). V was pared by 2 bases and J by 2 bases, with 15 bases between. DNA for the CDR3: TGTGCCAGCAGCTTAAGTGGGGTGGGCCCTAACACTGAAGCTTTCTTT. It yields the protein CASSLSGVGPNTEAFF. Combining the CDR3 with reference TRBV7-9 and TRBJ1-1 gives the whole variable domain DTGVSQNPRHKITKRGQNVTFRCDPISEHNRLYWYRQTLGQGPEFLTYFQNEAQLEKSRLLSDRFSAERPKGSFSTLEIQRTEQGDSAMYLCASSLSGVGPNTEAFFGQGTRLTVV.

This chain links TRBV12-3 or TRBV12-4 with TRBJ1-4; TRBD1 is a possible D gene (5 bases). V was shortened by 8 bases and J by 6 bases, with 19 bases between the two germline ends. CDR3 length equals 15 residues. The CDR3 region has the DNA TGTGCCAGCCGGGCAGGGAGGAAGAGTGATGAAAAACTGTTTTTT. Amino acids: CASRAGRKSDEKLFF.

This chain links TRBV28 with TRBJ2-6; a weak D match, TRBD1 (6 bases). This CDR3 has 15 amino acids. V dropped 10 bases and J dropped 0 bases, with 13 bases sitting between them. The germline gives CDR1 MDHEN, CDR2 SYDVKM. CDR3 DNA sequence: TGTGCCATCGGACAGAAAAGCTCTGGGGCCAACGTCCTGACTTTC. Protein product: CAIGQKSSGANVLTF.

This chain uses TRBV7-2 with TRBJ2-3; 9 nucleotides line up with TRBD2. From germline, CDR1 is SGHTA and CDR2 FQGNSA. The CDR3 extends over 16 amino acids. The trim removed 2 bases at V and 0 bases at J, leaving 3 bases unmatched. CDR3 bases: TGTGCCAGCAGCTTACTAGCGGGGATTAGCACAGATACGCAGTATTTT. Its protein product is CASSLLAGISTDTQYF.

This chain joins TRBV2 and TRBJ2-3; a weak D match, TRBD2 (5 bases). Germline V lookup: CDR1 SNHLY, CDR2 FYNNEI. V dropped 6 bases and J dropped 0 bases, with 19 bases sitting between them. The CDR3 consists of 17 residues. CDR3 sequence: CASRGGGLPSSTDTQYF. CDR3 nucleotide sequence: TGTGCCAGCAGGGGCGGCGGGCTTCCCTCTAGCACAGATACGCAGTATTTT. Variable domain in full (rest from reference TRBV2 and TRBJ2-3): EPEVTQTPSHQVTQMGQEVILRCVPISNHLYFYWYRQILGQKVEFLVSFYNNEISEKSEIFDDQFSVERPDGSNFTLKIRSTKLEDSAMYFCASRGGGLPSSTDTQYFGPGTRLTVL.

J is TRBJ2-1 and V is TRBV3-1, with 9 positions matching TRBD2. V lost 1 base and J lost 10; bases outside the gene matches: 8. Germline lookup yields CDR1 LGHDT and CDR2 YNNKEL (reference sequence). The length of the CDR3 is 15 residues. DNA of the CDR3: TGTGCCAGCAGCCAAGGGTTAAGAGCGGGAGGCGAGCAGTTCTTC. Its protein product is CASSQGLRAGGEQFF.

This clonotype was found a few times. The chain is built from TRBV6-6 and TRBJ2-3; 13 bases agree with TRBD2. V gave up 6 bases and J gave up 6 bases; unmatched junction bases: 9. This CDR3 spans 16 amino acids. CDR1 and CDR2 from the germline V gene are MNHNY and SVGAGI (reference sequence). CDR3 in amino acids: CASSNELAGGSDTQYF. CDR3 nucleotides: TGTGCCAGCAGCAACGAACTAGCGGGAGGGTCCGATACGCAGTATTTT.

This chain connects TRBV29-1 to TRBJ2-5; D is perhaps TRBD2 (5 bases). In germline, CDR1 is SQVTM, CDR2 ANQGSEA. The V end was cut by 6 bases, the J end by 10 bases, with 24 bases between. CDR3 length: 14 residues. CDR3 nucleotide sequence: TGCAGCGTAACTGAGGGCCCGATAGAAGGGTACCAGTACTTC. As protein: CSVTEGPIEGYQYF.

This clonotype was observed a single time. The J gene is TRBJ2-5, the V gene TRBV7-9; D uncertain. The germline V gene encodes CDR1 SEHNR and CDR2 FQNEAQ (reference sequence). V shed 5 bases and J shed 5 bases, with 12 bases lying between them. This CDR3 has 13 amino acids. The CDR3, as DNA: TGTGCCAGCAGCCCTCAGATCGGGGAGACCCAGTACTTC. It yields the protein CASSPQIGETQYF.

This clonotype was seen a handful of times. V is TRBV27 and J is TRBJ1-2; D might be TRBD1 (6 bases). Trimming shortened V by 5 bases and J by 6 bases, and 13 bases separated the two germline ends. Looked up from germline, CDR1 is MNHEY and CDR2 is SMNVEV (reference sequence). The CDR3 is 13 amino acids. Here the CDR3 reads CASSGGGEDGYTF. CDR3 in DNA: TGTGCCAGCAGTGGGGGCGGAGAAGATGGCTACACCTTC.

Here the CDR3 DNA reads TGTGCCAGCAGCTTAGCGGGGGGAAAGGTAGGAGAGCAGTTCTTC. Its protein product is CASSLAGGKVGEQFF. This chain uses TRBV7-2 with TRBJ2-1; D possibly corresponds to TRBD2 (6 bases). CDR3 length: 15 residues. V was clipped by 0 bases and J by 10 bases, with 16 bases between them. Germline lookup yields CDR1 SGHTA and CDR2 FQGNSA. The full variable domain, with the rest looked up from reference TRBV7-2 and TRBJ2-1, is GAGVSQSPSNKVTEKGKDVELRCDPISGHTALYWYRQSLGQGLEFLIYFQGNSAPDKSGLPSDRFSAERTGGSVSTLTIQRTQQEDSAVYLCASSLAGGKVGEQFFGPGTRLTVL.

The gene calls are TRBV10-3 and TRBJ1-4; D remains ambiguous. The CDR3 length is 12 residues. Germline values: CDR1 ENHRY, CDR2 SYGVKD. V lost 4 bases and J lost 0, with 0 bases in between. The CDR3 reads CAISATNEKLFF. DNA of the CDR3: TGTGCCATCAGTGCAACTAATGAAAAACTGTTTTTT.

This CDR3 is CSASPRGGSYEQYF. The CDR3 nucleotides are TGCAGTGCTAGCCCCAGGGGAGGGTCCTACGAGCAGTACTTC. The chain joins TRBV20-1 to TRBJ2-7; D might be TRBD2 (7 bases). Trimming cost V 3 bases and J 1 base, with 13 bases left between them. The germline V gene has CDR1 DFQATT and CDR2 SNEGSKA (reference sequence). This CDR3 has 14 residues.

The V call is TRBV6-1, the J call TRBJ2-3; D gene uncertain. V shed 3 bases and J shed 1 base, with 11 bases lying between them. The CDR3 extends over 15 amino acids. CDR1 and CDR2 from the germline V gene are MNHNS and SASEGT. CDR3 bases: TGTGCCAGCAGTGAGTCCCCGGTCGGCACAGATACGCAGTATTTT. Translating gives CASSESPVGTDTQYF.

The CDR3, as DNA: TGTGCCAGCAGTCCGGGACGCACCTTGCAGTACTTC. Translated, it gives CASSPGRTLQYF. The genes are TRBV12-3 or TRBV12-4 and TRBJ2-5; D assignment may be TRBD1 or TRBD2 (5 bases each). CDR3 length equals 12 residues. V was cut by 5 bases and J by 11 bases, with 15 bases left in between.

A few counts support this clonotype. The CDR3 DNA reads TGCGCCAGCAGCGAACCGGGACAGGGGGCTGGTGAGCAGTTCTTC. It translates to CASSEPGQGAGEQFF. The chain joins TRBV4-3 to TRBJ2-1, with 12 bases lining up with TRBD1. V was pared by 5 bases and J by 9 bases, with 8 bases of the junction left unmatched. The CDR3 runs 15 residues. CDR1 and CDR2 from the germline V gene are LGHNA and YSLEER.